This TCR beta chain is drawn from a study of blood T cell repertoires in COVID-19. For the study at large: Acute-phase and convalescent COVID-19 samples originated in the United States, Italy and Spain.

This CDR3 comprises 16 residues. After removal of 4 bases from V and 0 bases from J, the junction contained 6 bases not matched to a gene. Germline V gene sequence: CDR1 SGHNT, CDR2 YENEEA. Original handling: Amplification of reference gene primers was used by the study to estimate nucleated cell counts. Clones were sequenced by immunoSEQ multiplex PCR, and TCRdb holds only the in-frame ones, with some missing. V, J and clone size derive from that table, while D and trimming were established from the DNA sequence. Among 150,000 to 200,000 clones listed, roughly 79% were seen once. This rearrangement joins TRBV11-3 to TRBJ2-1, with 7 bases fitting TRBD1. The sequence was obtained from a woman older than 75 with acute or convalescent COVID-19. The sequenced sample consisted of peripheral blood. Written as DNA, the CDR3 is TGTGCCAGCAGCTCTAGACAGGGAAGCTCCTACAATGAGCAGTTCTTC. Protein sequence: CASSSRQGSSYNEQFF.